What follows are 15 T cell receptor beta chains derived from one specimen sequenced in a study of cytomegalovirus exposure and HLA in healthy donors. Use of 60 Vbeta and 13 Jbeta primers characterized the PCR. The table came from immunoSEQ multiplex PCR; TCRdb's copy has only in-frame clones and leaves some out. The data contain 150,000 to 160,000 clones, roughly 81% of them singletons. Sequenced: PBMCs. The receptors originated from a woman under 30 in good health and CMV-seronegative.

J is TRBJ2-3 and V is TRBV2; D is perhaps TRBD2 (5 bases). This CDR3 has 15 residues. Between the trimmed V and J ends, which lost 8 bases and 3 bases, there was a span of 18 bases. Germline lookup yields CDR1 SNHLY and CDR2 FYNNEI. The CDR3 loop is CASERMGRPTDTQYF. The DNA for the CDR3 is TGTGCCAGCGAGAGAATGGGGAGACCTACAGATACGCAGTATTTT.

The rearrangement uses TRBV29-1 and TRBJ2-5, with 7 nucleotides matching TRBD1. CDR3 size: 13 residues. V shed 4 bases, J shed 5 bases, and the junction held 7 bases outside the gene matches. Looked up from germline, CDR1 is SQVTM and CDR2 is ANQGSEA. The CDR3 here is CSVVPGGFETQYF. Written as DNA, the CDR3 is TGCAGCGTTGTGCCAGGGGGATTTGAGACCCAGTACTTC.

V gene TRBV6-5 combines with J gene TRBJ2-6; D call uncertain. Germline values: CDR1 MNHEY, CDR2 SVGAGI. Trimming left V 6 bases short and J 0 bases short, with 9 bases between. The CDR3 is 15 amino acids. The CDR3 DNA follows: TGTGCCAGCAGACAACAGTCCTCTGGGGCCAACGTCCTGACTTTC. It specifies CASRQQSSGANVLTF.

The V call is TRBV9, the J call TRBJ2-2; D is unresolved. CDR3 length: 15 amino acids. Germline V gives CDR1 SGDLS, CDR2 YYNGEE. V lost 4 bases and J lost 6, with 16 bases in between. The CDR3 nucleotides read TGTGCCAGCAGCTTGGGCCAAAAAACGTCCGGGGAGCTGTTTTTT. It specifies CASSLGQKTSGELFF.

This clone showed up just a few times. CDR3 sequence: CASQPAGGSNQPQHF. CDR3 DNA: TGTGCCAGTCAACCGGCGGGTGGTAGCAATCAGCCCCAGCATTTT. The chain links TRBV18 to TRBJ1-5; D gene ambiguous. Trimming left V 9 bases short and J 0 bases short, with 15 bases between. This CDR3 comprises 15 residues. The germline gives CDR1 KGHSH, CDR2 LQKENI. The whole variable domain, remainder taken from reference TRBV18 and TRBJ1-5, is NAGVMQNPRHLVRRRGQEARLRCSPMKGHSHVYWYRQLPEEGLKFMVYLQKENIIDESGMPKERFSAEFPKEGPSILRIQQVVRGDSAAYFCASQPAGGSNQPQHFGDGTRLSIL.

This chain joins TRBV7-2 and TRBJ2-1; no definite D call. The V gene's germline CDR1 is SGHTA and CDR2 FQGNSA. Trimming shortened V by 0 bases and J by 6 bases, and 9 bases separated the two germline ends. This CDR3 comprises 14 residues. The CDR3 loop is CASSLAGWPNEQFF. The CDR3 DNA sequence: TGTGCCAGCAGCTTAGCGGGCTGGCCCAATGAGCAGTTCTTC.

The chain combines TRBV20-1 with TRBJ1-2; D not resolved. Germline CDR1 is DFQATT and CDR2 is SNEGSKA (reference sequence). This CDR3 is 9 amino acids long. V dropped 5 bases and J dropped 8 bases, with 6 bases sitting between them. CDR3 sequence: CSAGRGYTF. As DNA, the CDR3 is TGCAGTGCTGGGCGCGGCTACACCTTC.

V usage is TRBV5-1 and J usage is TRBJ2-3, with D possibly TRBD2 on 6 matching bases. Trimming pared 0 bases from V and 3 bases from J, leaving 17 bases between. This CDR3 is 17 amino acids long. Germline CDR1 SGHRS, CDR2 YFSETQ. Here the CDR3 DNA reads TGCGCCAGCAGCTTGGAATTTTTTGCGGGACGTACAGATACGCAGTATTTT. As protein: CASSLEFFAGRTDTQYF.

V usage is TRBV5-1 and J usage is TRBJ2-5; TRBD1 is a possible D gene (5 bases). This CDR3 is built from 14 residues. CDR1 and CDR2 from the germline V gene are SGHRS and YFSETQ. Trimming removed 2 bases at V and 0 bases at J, with 8 bases between. CDR3 in amino acids: CASSFGRDQETQYF. CDR3 nucleotide sequence: TGCGCCAGCAGCTTCGGCAGGGACCAAGAGACCCAGTACTTC.

The V gene is TRBV23-1, the J gene TRBJ2-5; no definite D call. TRBV23-1 is marked as an open reading frame, function uncertain. CDR3 length: 13 amino acids. V was pared by 2 bases and J by 1 base, with 5 bases between. CDR3 sequence (DNA): TGCGCCAGCAGTCAAGAGGTCCAAGAGACCCAGTACTTC. This gives the protein CASSQEVQETQYF.

The chain uses TRBV7-2 and TRBJ1-6; no clear D gene. Looked up from germline, CDR1 is SGHTA and CDR2 is FQGNSA. The CDR3 totals 19 residues. Trimming shortened V by 2 bases and J by 11 bases, and 28 bases separated the two germline ends. CDR3 DNA sequence: TGTGCCAGCAGCTTATATACTGTGTCAGGATTCAGCAACGGGACACCCCTCCACTTT. This sequence encodes CASSLYTVSGFSNGTPLHF.

J is TRBJ2-1 and V is TRBV19; 9 nucleotides line up with TRBD2. The CDR3 runs 15 residues. Germline V lookup: CDR1 LNHDA, CDR2 SQIVND (reference sequence). Trimming took 4 bases from V and 7 from J; bases not matched to a gene: 8. The CDR3 DNA sequence: TGTGCCAGTAGTACACTAGCGGGCGGGCGAAATGAGCAGTTCTTC. It yields the protein CASSTLAGGRNEQFF.

This rearrangement joins TRBV2 to TRBJ1-2; 7 nucleotides line up with TRBD1. Germline assignment: CDR1 SNHLY and CDR2 FYNNEI. V lost 4 bases and J lost 8; bases outside the gene matches: 4. This CDR3 comprises 12 residues. DNA of the CDR3: TGTGCCAGCAGTGTACAGGGGAACGGCTACACCTTC. Its translation: CASSVQGNGYTF.

This rearrangement joins TRBV10-3 to TRBJ1-1; 7 nucleotides agree with TRBD1. CDR1 and CDR2 (germline): ENHRY, SYGVKD. V trimming: 4 bases; J trimming: 4 bases; junction bases outside the gene matches: 6. The CDR3 has 14 residues. CDR3 loop: CAISVGGPGTEAFF. In nucleotides, the CDR3 is TGTGCCATCAGTGTAGGGGGCCCGGGCACTGAAGCTTTCTTT.

The V call is TRBV12-5, the J call TRBJ2-3; TRBD1 might be the D (5 bases). The germline CDR1 and CDR2 sequences are LGHNT and FRNRAP. Trimming cost V 1 base and J 2 bases, with 7 bases left between them. The CDR3 consists of 14 residues. The DNA for the CDR3 is TGTGCTAGTGGTTTGGGACAGATCACAGATACGCAGTATTTT. It encodes CASGLGQITDTQYF.